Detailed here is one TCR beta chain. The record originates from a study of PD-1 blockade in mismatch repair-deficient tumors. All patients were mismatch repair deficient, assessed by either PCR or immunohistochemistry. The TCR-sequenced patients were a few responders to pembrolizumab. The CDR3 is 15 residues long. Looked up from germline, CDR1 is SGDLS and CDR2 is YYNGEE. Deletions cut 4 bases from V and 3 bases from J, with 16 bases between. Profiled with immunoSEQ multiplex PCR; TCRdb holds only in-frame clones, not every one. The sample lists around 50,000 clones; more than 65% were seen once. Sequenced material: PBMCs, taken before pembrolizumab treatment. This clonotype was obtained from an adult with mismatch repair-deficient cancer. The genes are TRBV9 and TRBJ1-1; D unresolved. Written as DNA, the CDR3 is TGTGCCAGCAGCTCGCGGAAATTCCCCGACACTGAAGCTTTCTTT. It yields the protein CASSSRKFPDTEAFF.